A single sample is the source of the 2 T cell receptor beta chains below, sequenced in a study of CD8 T cells in Susac syndrome. RNA, at about 0.45 to 1 ug, was reverse transcribed with random hexamers. One entry per CDR3 protein, called by TCRdb with MiXCR from the immunoSEQ multiplex PCR reads. The data contain roughly 150,000 distinct CDR3 sequences, approximately 93% of them singletons. The sequenced sample consisted of CD8+ T cells from PBMCs. These TCRs come from a human donor with multiple sclerosis.

This chain connects TRBV3-1 to TRBJ2-7; 14 positions match TRBD2. Germline V lookup: CDR1 LGHDT, CDR2 YNNKEL (reference sequence). The junction had 4 bases not matched to a gene; V was cut back by 0 bases and J by 0 bases. The CDR3 has 18 amino acids. The CDR3 loop is CASSQERLAGGSSYEQYF. Here the CDR3 DNA reads TGTGCCAGCAGCCAAGAGAGACTAGCGGGGGGGAGCTCCTACGAGCAGTACTTC.

The table lists this clonotype with a count of one. This chain uses TRBV30 with TRBJ2-7; the match to TRBD2 covers 10 bases. Germline V CDR1 and CDR2: GTSNPN, SVGIG (reference sequence). V lost 4 bases and J lost 6; bases outside the gene matches: 9. CDR3 length: 14 residues. CDR3 sequence: CAWIPAGGLTEQYF. As DNA, the CDR3 is TGTGCCTGGATTCCAGCGGGGGGGCTTACCGAGCAGTACTTC.